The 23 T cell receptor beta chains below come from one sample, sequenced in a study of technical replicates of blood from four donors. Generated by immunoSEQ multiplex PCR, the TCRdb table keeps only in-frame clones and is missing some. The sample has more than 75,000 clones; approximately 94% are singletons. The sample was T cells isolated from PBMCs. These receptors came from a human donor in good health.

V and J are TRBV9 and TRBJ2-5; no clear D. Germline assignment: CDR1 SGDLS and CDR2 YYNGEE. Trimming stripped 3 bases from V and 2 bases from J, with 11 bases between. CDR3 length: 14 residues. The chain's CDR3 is CASSGPIRQETQYF. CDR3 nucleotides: TGTGCCAGCAGCGGCCCTATAAGACAAGAGACCCAGTACTTC.

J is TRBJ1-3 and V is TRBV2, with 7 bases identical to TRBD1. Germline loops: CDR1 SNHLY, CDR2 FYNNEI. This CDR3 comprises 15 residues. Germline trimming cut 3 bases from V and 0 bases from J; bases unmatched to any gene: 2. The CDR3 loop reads CASSDRTGSGNTIYF. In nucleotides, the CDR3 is TGTGCCAGCAGTGATAGGACAGGCTCTGGAAACACCATATATTTT.

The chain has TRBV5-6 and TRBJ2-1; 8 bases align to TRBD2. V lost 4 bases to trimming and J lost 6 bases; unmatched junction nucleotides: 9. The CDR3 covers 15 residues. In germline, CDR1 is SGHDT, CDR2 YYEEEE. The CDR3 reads CASSGSAGGRNEQFF. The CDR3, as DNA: TGTGCCAGCAGCGGTTCCGCGGGAGGCCGCAATGAGCAGTTCTTC.

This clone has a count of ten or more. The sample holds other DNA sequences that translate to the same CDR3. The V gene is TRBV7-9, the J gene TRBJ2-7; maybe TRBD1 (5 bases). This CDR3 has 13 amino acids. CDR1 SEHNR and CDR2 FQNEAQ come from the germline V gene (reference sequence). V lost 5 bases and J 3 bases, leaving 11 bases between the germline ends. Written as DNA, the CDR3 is TGTGCCAGCAGCCGCAGGGAAGACTACGAGCAGTACTTC. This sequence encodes CASSRREDYEQYF.

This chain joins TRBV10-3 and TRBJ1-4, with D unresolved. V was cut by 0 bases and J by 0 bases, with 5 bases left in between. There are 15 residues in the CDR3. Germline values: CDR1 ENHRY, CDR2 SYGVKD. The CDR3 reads CAISESGATNEKLFF. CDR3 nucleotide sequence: TGTGCCATCAGTGAGTCGGGCGCAACTAATGAAAAACTGTTTTTT.

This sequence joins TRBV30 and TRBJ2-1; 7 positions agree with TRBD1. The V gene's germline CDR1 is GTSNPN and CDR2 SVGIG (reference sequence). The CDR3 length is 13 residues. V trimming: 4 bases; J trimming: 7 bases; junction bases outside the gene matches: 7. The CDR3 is CAWIGQDSNEQFF. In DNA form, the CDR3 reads TGTGCCTGGATAGGACAGGACTCTAATGAGCAGTTCTTC.

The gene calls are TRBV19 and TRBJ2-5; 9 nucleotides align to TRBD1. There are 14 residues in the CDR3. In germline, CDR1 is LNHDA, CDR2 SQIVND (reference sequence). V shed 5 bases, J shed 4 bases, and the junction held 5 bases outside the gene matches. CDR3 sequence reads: CASSHQTGGETQYF. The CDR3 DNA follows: TGTGCCAGTAGTCACCAGACAGGGGGAGAGACCCAGTACTTC. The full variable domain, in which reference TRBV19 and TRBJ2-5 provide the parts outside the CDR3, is DGGITQSPKYLFRKEGQNVTLSCEQNLNHDAMYWYRQDPGQGLRLIYYSQIVNDFQKGDIAEGYSVSREKKESFPLTVTSAQKNPTAFYLCASSHQTGGETQYFGPGTRLLVL.

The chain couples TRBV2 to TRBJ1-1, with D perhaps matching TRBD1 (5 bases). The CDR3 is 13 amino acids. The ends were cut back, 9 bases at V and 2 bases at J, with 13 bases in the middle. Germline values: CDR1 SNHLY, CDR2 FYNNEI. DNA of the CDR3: TGTGCCAGTTCTACGACAGATAACACTGAAGCTTTCTTT. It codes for CASSTTDNTEAFF. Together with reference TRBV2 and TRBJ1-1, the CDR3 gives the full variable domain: EPEVTQTPSHQVTQMGQEVILRCVPISNHLYFYWYRQILGQKVEFLVSFYNNEISEKSEIFDDQFSVERPDGSNFTLKIRSTKLEDSAMYFCASSTTDNTEAFFGQGTRLTVV.

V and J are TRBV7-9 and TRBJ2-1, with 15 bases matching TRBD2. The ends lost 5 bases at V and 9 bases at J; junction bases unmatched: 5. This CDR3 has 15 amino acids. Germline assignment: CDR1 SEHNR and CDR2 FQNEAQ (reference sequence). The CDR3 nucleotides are TGTGCCAGCAGCCCGGGACTAGCGGGGGGTATTGAGCAGTTCTTC. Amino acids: CASSPGLAGGIEQFF. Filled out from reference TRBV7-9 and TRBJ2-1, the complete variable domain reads DTGVSQNPRHKITKRGQNVTFRCDPISEHNRLYWYRQTLGQGPEFLTYFQNEAQLEKSRLLSDRFSAERPKGSFSTLEIQRTEQGDSAMYLCASSPGLAGGIEQFFGPGTRLTVL.

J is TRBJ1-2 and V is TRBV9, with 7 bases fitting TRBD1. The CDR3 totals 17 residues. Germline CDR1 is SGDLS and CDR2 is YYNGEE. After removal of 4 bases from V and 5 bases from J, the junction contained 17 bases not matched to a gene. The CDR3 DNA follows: TGTGCCAGCAGCTACCGGGACAGCGAAAAGAGGCCTTATGGCTACACCTTC. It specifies CASSYRDSEKRPYGYTF. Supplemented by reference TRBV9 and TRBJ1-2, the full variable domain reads DSGVTQTPKHLITATGQRVTLRCSPRSGDLSVYWYQQSLDQGLQFLIQYYNGEERAKGNILERFSAQQFPDLHSELNLSSLELGDSALYFCASSYRDSEKRPYGYTFGSGTRLTVV.

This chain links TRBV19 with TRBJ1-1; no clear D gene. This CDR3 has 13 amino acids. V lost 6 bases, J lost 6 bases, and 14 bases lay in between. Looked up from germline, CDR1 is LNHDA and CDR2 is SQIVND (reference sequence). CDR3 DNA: TGTGCCAGTAGCGAGGTGGATATGGCTGAAGCTTTCTTT. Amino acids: CASSEVDMAEAFF.

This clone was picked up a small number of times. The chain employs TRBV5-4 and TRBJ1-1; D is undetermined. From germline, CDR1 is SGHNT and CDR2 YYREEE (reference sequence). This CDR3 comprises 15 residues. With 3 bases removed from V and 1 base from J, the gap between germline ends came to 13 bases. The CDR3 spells CASSYAGGQNTEAFF. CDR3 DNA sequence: TGTGCCAGCAGCTACGCGGGAGGTCAGAACACTGAAGCTTTCTTT.

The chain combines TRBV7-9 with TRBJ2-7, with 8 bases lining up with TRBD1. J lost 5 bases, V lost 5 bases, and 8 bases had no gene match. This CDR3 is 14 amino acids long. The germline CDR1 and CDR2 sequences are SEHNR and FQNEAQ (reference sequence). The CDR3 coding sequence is TGTGCCAGCAGCCAAGGGACAGGCTACCACGAGCAGTACTTC. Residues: CASSQGTGYHEQYF.

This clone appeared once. The CDR3 DNA follows: TGTGCCAGCACCGGGAACTATGGCTACACCTTC. Amino acid sequence: CASTGNYGYTF. The gene calls are TRBV6-5 and TRBJ1-2; D unresolved. This CDR3 comprises 11 residues. From germline, CDR1 is MNHEY and CDR2 SVGAGI. V lost 7 bases to trimming and J lost 2 bases, with 5 bases between them.

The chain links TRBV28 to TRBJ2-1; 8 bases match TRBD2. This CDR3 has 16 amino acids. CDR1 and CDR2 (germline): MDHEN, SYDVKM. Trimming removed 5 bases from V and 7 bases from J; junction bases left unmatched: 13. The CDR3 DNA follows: TGTGCCAGCAGTCCTTCTGGCGGGAGGATTAGGAATGAGCAGTTCTTC. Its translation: CASSPSGGRIRNEQFF. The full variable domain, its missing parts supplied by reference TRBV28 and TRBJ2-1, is DVKVTQSSRYLVKRTGEKVFLECVQDMDHENMFWYRQDPGLGLRLIYFSYDVKMKEKGDIPEGYSVSREKKERFSLILESASTNQTSMYLCASSPSGGRIRNEQFFGPGTRLTVL.

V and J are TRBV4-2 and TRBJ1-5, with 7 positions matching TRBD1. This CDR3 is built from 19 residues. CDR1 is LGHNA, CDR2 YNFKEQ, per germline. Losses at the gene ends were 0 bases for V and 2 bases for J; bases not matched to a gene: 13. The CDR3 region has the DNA TGTGCCAGCAGCCAAGATCCCCGGGACAGCGAAGGGGGCAATCAGCCCCAGCATTTT. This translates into CASSQDPRDSEGGNQPQHF.

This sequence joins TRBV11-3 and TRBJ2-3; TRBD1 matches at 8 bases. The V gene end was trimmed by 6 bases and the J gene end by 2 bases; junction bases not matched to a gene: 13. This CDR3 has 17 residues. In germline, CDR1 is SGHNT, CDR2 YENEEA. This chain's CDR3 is CASRGKDRVGITDTQYF. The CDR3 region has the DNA TGTGCCAGCAGGGGCAAGGACAGGGTTGGGATCACAGATACGCAGTATTTT.

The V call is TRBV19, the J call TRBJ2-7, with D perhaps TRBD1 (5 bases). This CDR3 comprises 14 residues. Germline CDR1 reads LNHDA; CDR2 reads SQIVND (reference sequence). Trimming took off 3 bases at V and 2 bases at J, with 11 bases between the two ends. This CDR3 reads CASSMSLGAYEQYF. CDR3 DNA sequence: TGTGCCAGTAGTATGTCCCTAGGGGCCTACGAGCAGTACTTC.

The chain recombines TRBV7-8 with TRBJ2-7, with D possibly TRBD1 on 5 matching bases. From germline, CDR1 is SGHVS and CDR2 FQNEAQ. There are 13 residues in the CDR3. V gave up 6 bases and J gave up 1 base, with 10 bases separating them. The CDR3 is CASRFQGSYEQYF. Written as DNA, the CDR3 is TGTGCCAGCAGGTTTCAGGGATCCTACGAGCAGTACTTC.

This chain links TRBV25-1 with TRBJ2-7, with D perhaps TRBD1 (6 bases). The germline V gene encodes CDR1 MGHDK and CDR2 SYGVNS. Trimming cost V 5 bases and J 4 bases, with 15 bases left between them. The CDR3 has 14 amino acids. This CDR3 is CASSRQENDYEQYF. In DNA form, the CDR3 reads TGTGCCAGCAGTAGACAGGAGAACGATTACGAGCAGTACTTC.

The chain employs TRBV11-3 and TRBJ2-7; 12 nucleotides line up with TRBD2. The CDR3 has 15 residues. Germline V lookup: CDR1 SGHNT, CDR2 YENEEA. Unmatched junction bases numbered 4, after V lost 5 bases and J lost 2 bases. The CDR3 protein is CASSERTSGTYEQYF. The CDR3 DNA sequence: TGTGCCAGCAGCGAACGGACTAGCGGGACCTACGAGCAGTACTTC.

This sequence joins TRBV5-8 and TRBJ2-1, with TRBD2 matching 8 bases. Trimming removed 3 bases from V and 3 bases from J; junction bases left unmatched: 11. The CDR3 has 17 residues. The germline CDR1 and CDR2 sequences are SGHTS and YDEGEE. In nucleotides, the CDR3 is TGTGCCAGCAGCTCCCTCCAGCGGGAGCGATTCTACAATGAGCAGTTCTTC. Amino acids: CASSSLQRERFYNEQFF.

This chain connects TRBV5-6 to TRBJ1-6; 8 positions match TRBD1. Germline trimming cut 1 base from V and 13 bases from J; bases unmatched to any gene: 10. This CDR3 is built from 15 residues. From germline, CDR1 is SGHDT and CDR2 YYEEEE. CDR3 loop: CASSLLRTGKAPLHF. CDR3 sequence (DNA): TGTGCCAGCAGCTTGTTACGGACAGGGAAAGCCCCCCTCCACTTT.